These T cell receptor beta chains were read from a single sample in a study of cytomegalovirus exposure and HLA in healthy donors. Sequenced by immunoSEQ multiplex PCR; TCRdb stores in-frame clones only, minus some. The table shows around 99,000 clones, with about four fifths occurring only once. The sequenced sample was PBMCs. These receptors all stem from a woman aged 25 to 45 in good health and CMV-seronegative. CDR3s include the opening cysteine and the closing phenylalanine or tryptophan.

TRBV25-1	TRBJ2-4	CASSEASELAKNIQYF
TRBV30	TRBJ1-5	CAWSAGGPEPQHF
TRBV7-8	TRBJ1-4	CASQYSPQPRANTPNEKLFF
TRBV13	TRBJ2-7	CASSRPGQGVVEQYF
TRBV27	TRBJ2-2	CASRLAGVITGELFF
TRBV30	TRBJ2-1	CAWRRETINEQFF
TRBV30	TRBJ2-3	CAWQLAGNLNTQYF
TRBV30	TRBJ2-7	CAWSRGRTSYEQYF
TRBV9	TRBJ1-1	CASSPQQTNTEAFF
TRBV29-1	TRBJ2-1	CSVDRGNEQFF
TRBV7-3	TRBJ2-6	CASSLDRAGANVLTF
TRBV7-6	TRBJ2-1	CASSFGTGDYNEQFF
TRBV5-1	TRBJ2-2	CASSLAGRGQGLGELFF
TRBV7-9	TRBJ1-1	CASSQQGGNTEAFF
TRBV19	TRBJ2-3	CASSRTQSGRVRTDTQYF
TRBV29-1	TRBJ1-5	CSVAGWNQPQHF
TRBV28	TRBJ2-3	CASSRDVLAGRTDTQYF
TRBV7-9	TRBJ1-2	CSSSLGQVVNYGYTF
TRBV7-2	TRBJ2-6	CASRSDRRGGPAGANVLTF
TRBV5-4	TRBJ2-3	CASSPGGVNTDTQYF
TRBV18	TRBJ2-7	CASSPNGYEQYF
TRBV5-4	TRBJ2-7	CASSLVASDPYEQYF
TRBV5-8	TRBJ1-2	CASRPPGTGVYGYTF
TRBV6-1	TRBJ1-3	CASSQTGAGNTIYF
TRBV29-1	TRBJ2-1	CSVGTSGSSYNEQFF